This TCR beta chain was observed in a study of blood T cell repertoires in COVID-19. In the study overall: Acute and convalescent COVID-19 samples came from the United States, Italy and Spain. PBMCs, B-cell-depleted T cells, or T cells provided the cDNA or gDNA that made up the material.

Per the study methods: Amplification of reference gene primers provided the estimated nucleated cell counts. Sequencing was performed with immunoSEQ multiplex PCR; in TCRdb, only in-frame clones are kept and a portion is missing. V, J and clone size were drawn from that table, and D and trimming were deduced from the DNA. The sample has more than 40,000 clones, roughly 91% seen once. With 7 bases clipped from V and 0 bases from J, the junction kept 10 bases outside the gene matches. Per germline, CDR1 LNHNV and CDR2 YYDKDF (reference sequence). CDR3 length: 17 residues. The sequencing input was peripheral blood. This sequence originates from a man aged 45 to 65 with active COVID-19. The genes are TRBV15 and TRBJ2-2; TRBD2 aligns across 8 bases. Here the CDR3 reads CATKGSGGLANTGELFF. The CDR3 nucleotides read TGTGCCACCAAGGGGAGCGGGGGTTTGGCGAACACCGGGGAGCTGTTTTTT.